These 14 T cell receptor beta chains came from one sample sequenced in a study of shared clonotypes between healthy human individuals. The data were produced by immunoSEQ multiplex PCR, yet TCRdb's version contains in-frame clones alone and is incomplete. The sample holds 950,000 to 1,300,000 clones, around four fifths seen once. The sample consisted of memory CD4+ T cells sorted from blood. Stated subset: CD45RA-negative fraction. The receptor source for this set is a man aged 18 to 30 in good health.

This clone was seen a few times. The chain combines TRBV18 with TRBJ2-5; 11 positions match TRBD2. Trimming at V came to 3 bases and at J to 2 bases, leaving 8 bases not matched to a gene. Germline V gene data show CDR1 as KGHSH and CDR2 as LQKENI. The CDR3 is made up of 17 amino acids. Here the CDR3 DNA reads TGTGCCAGCTCACCTCTAGGGACTAGCGGTAATCAAGAGACCCAGTACTTC. Its translation is CASSPLGTSGNQETQYF.

The chain carries TRBV5-1 and TRBJ2-3; the match to TRBD1 covers 10 bases. There are 16 residues in the CDR3. Per the germline V gene, CDR1 is SGHRS and CDR2 is YFSETQ. V shed 4 bases and J 1 base; nucleotides not matched to a gene: 6. The CDR3 here is CASSTGQGGGTDTQYF. The CDR3 DNA is TGCGCCAGCAGCACAGGACAGGGGGGTGGCACAGATACGCAGTATTTT.

The rearrangement joins TRBV5-6 to TRBJ1-1, with a weak D call TRBD1 (6 bases). The ends were cut back, 4 bases at V and 4 bases at J, with 14 bases in the middle. The CDR3 extends over 14 amino acids. From germline, CDR1 is SGHDT and CDR2 YYEEEE. DNA of the CDR3: TGTGCCAGCAGCGTAAACAGGGTCGGCACTGAAGCTTTCTTT. Encoded protein: CASSVNRVGTEAFF.

The V call is TRBV30, the J call TRBJ1-6; 8 bases match TRBD1. The germline CDR1 and CDR2 sequences are GTSNPN and SVGIG (reference sequence). The V gene end was trimmed by 2 bases and the J gene end by 10 bases; junction bases not matched to a gene: 7. This CDR3 contains 14 residues. For the CDR3, the DNA is TGTGCCTGGAGTTTCCCGGGACAGGCGTCACCCCTCCACTTT. Protein: CAWSFPGQASPLHF.

In nucleotides, the CDR3 is TGTGCCTGGACCGTGGGCAGGGGCCGCGGCTACACCTTC. This codes for CAWTVGRGRGYTF. The chain has TRBV30 and TRBJ1-2, with a tentative D call TRBD1 (6 bases). There are 13 residues in the CDR3. The germline CDR1 and CDR2 sequences are GTSNPN and SVGIG (reference sequence). V was pared by 4 bases and J by 8 bases, with 17 bases between. The whole variable domain, filled in from reference TRBV30 and TRBJ1-2, reads SQTIHQWPATLVQPVGSPLSLECTVEGTSNPNLYWYRQAAGRGLQLLFYSVGIGQISSEVPQNLSASRPQDRQFILSSKKLLLSDSGFYLCAWTVGRGRGYTFGSGTRLTVV.

This chain uses TRBV7-2 with TRBJ2-7; D gene uncertain. Germline CDR1 reads SGHTA; CDR2 reads FQGNSA. V was cut by 7 bases and J by 6 bases, with 13 bases left in between. The CDR3 contains 12 residues. CDR3 coding DNA: TGTGCCAGCAACTTTGGGGTCGGCGAGCAGTACTTC. Encoded protein: CASNFGVGEQYF. The complete variable domain, with remaining parts taken from reference TRBV7-2 and TRBJ2-7, reads GAGVSQSPSNKVTEKGKDVELRCDPISGHTALYWYRQSLGQGLEFLIYFQGNSAPDKSGLPSDRFSAERTGGSVSTLTIQRTQQEDSAVYLCASNFGVGEQYFGPGTRLTVT.

The sample holds one count of this clone. The J gene is TRBJ1-1, the V gene TRBV7-2; 9 bases agree with TRBD1. V trimming: 5 bases; J trimming: 1 base; junction bases outside the gene matches: 2. The CDR3 runs 14 residues. Germline V gene sequence: CDR1 SGHTA, CDR2 FQGNSA. CDR3 nucleotides: TGTGCCAGCAGCAGGGACAGGGAGAACACTGAAGCTTTCTTT. This encodes CASSRDRENTEAFF.

The chain has TRBV2 and TRBJ1-4; possible D gene TRBD1, 5 bases. Germline CDR1 SNHLY, CDR2 FYNNEI. The CDR3 covers 15 residues. V shed 6 bases and J shed 3 bases, with 14 bases lying between them. The CDR3 sequence: CASRASGLANEKLFF. Here the CDR3 DNA reads TGTGCCAGCAGGGCTTCGGGGCTTGCTAATGAAAAACTGTTTTTT.

This CDR3 reads CASSPTGPTNEKLFF. The CDR3 DNA reads as TGTGCCAGCAGCCCCACGGGCCCAACTAATGAAAAACTGTTTTTT. The V and J genes are TRBV11-1 and TRBJ1-4, with D unresolved. CDR1 and CDR2 (germline): SGHAT, FQDESV (reference sequence). The CDR3 has 15 residues. V was cut by 5 bases and J by 0 bases, with 10 bases left in between. The full variable domain, with the rest looked up from reference TRBV11-1 and TRBJ1-4, is EAEVAQSPRYKITEKSQAVAFWCDPISGHATLYWYRQILGQGPELLVQFQDESVVDDSQLPKDRFSAERLKGVDSTLKIQPAELGDSAMYLCASSPTGPTNEKLFFGSGTQLSVL.

The chain joins TRBV7-8 to TRBJ2-5; D is perhaps TRBD1 (6 bases). From germline, CDR1 is SGHVS and CDR2 FQNEAQ. The CDR3 covers 15 residues. Trimming took 5 bases from V and 6 from J, leaving 19 bases between them. For the CDR3, the DNA is TGTGCCAGCAGCCCCGGGACAACCGAGGTTAAGACCCAGTACTTC. Encoded protein: CASSPGTTEVKTQYF.

This clone appeared a few times. The chain is built from TRBV5-1 and TRBJ1-2; D is unclear. V gave up 4 bases and J gave up 8 bases, with 15 bases separating them. Germline CDR1 reads SGHRS; CDR2 reads YFSETQ. The CDR3 length is 13 residues. The CDR3 sequence: CASSPDLEGGYTF. The CDR3 DNA sequence: TGCGCCAGCAGCCCGGACCTGGAGGGAGGCTACACCTTC.

This chain connects TRBV5-1 to TRBJ2-3; D gene uncertain. In germline, CDR1 is SGHRS, CDR2 YFSETQ. The length of the CDR3 is 16 residues. Trimming shortened V by 2 bases and J by 0 bases, and 13 bases separated the two germline ends. CDR3 in amino acids: CASSFFQITSTDTQYF. The CDR3 bases are TGCGCCAGCAGCTTCTTTCAGATCACTAGCACAGATACGCAGTATTTT.

The genes are TRBV6-1 and TRBJ1-2; no clear D. This CDR3 is built from 14 residues. The V end was cut by 9 bases, the J end by 1 base, with 15 bases between. CDR1 MNHNS and CDR2 SASEGT come from the germline V gene. CDR3: CASRLSVDNYGYTF. The CDR3 DNA reads as TGTGCCAGTCGCTTGTCTGTGGATAACTATGGCTACACCTTC.

This clone has just a few counts. J is TRBJ2-5 and V is TRBV4-1; 14 positions agree with TRBD2. V dropped 5 bases and J dropped 4; count of bases not matched to a gene: 9. Germline CDR1 reads MGHRA; CDR2 reads YSYEKL. The CDR3 spans 17 residues. The CDR3 loop is CASSTRTSGGLGETQYF. The CDR3 nucleotides read TGCGCCAGCAGCACCCGGACTAGCGGGGGGTTAGGAGAGACCCAGTACTTC.